This entry lists 24 T cell receptor beta chains sequenced from one sample in a study of immune evolution from preneoplasia to lung adenocarcinoma. Clones were sequenced by immunoSEQ multiplex PCR, and TCRdb holds only the in-frame ones, with some missing. The sample carries about 4,900 clones, roughly 80% recorded once. Sequencing input: FFPE minimally invasive lung adenocarcinoma tissue. The receptors here all came from a person between 45 and 75 years old with lung adenocarcinoma.

This clone has only a few counts. The chain couples TRBV5-1 to TRBJ2-4, with 10 bases matching TRBD1. Germline V lookup: CDR1 SGHRS, CDR2 YFSETQ. Trimming took 0 bases from V and 4 from J; bases not matched to a gene: 1. This CDR3 is 15 amino acids long. The CDR3, as DNA: TGCGCCAGCAGCTTGGGGGACAGGGGAAAAAACATTCAGTACTTC. This sequence encodes CASSLGDRGKNIQYF. The full variable domain, completed using reference TRBV5-1 and TRBJ2-4, is KAGVTQTPRYLIKTRGQQVTLSCSPISGHRSVSWYQQTPGQGLQFLFEYFSETQRNKGNFPGRFSGRQFSNSRSEMNVSTLELGDSALYLCASSLGDRGKNIQYFGAGTRLSVL.

V is TRBV7-2 and J is TRBJ2-1; 16 positions match TRBD2. The germline V gene encodes CDR1 SGHTA and CDR2 FQGNSA. After removal of 5 bases from V and 15 bases from J, the junction contained 10 bases not matched to a gene. CDR3 length: 15 amino acids. CDR3 in DNA: TGTGCCAGCAGCGCGGGACTAGCGGGAGGGGATAAGTGGTTCTTC. Protein sequence: CASSAGLAGGDKWFF.

The chain carries TRBV4-2 and TRBJ2-2, with 9 bases lining up with TRBD2. CDR1 is LGHNA and CDR2 is YNFKEQ in the germline V gene. This CDR3 has 16 amino acids. V dropped 1 base and J dropped 5; count of bases not matched to a gene: 5. This chain's CDR3 is CASSQGSGGPTGELFF. In DNA, the CDR3 is TGTGCCAGCAGCCAAGGTAGCGGGGGACCGACCGGGGAGCTGTTTTTT.

The V and J genes are TRBV4-3 and TRBJ2-7, with 7 bases identical to TRBD1. V dropped 4 bases and J dropped 7; count of bases not matched to a gene: 10. The V gene's germline CDR1 is LGHNA and CDR2 YSLEER. The CDR3 has 14 residues. This CDR3 reads CASSRRQGTGEQYF. The CDR3 DNA is TGCGCCAGCAGCCGTCGACAGGGAACGGGAGAGCAGTACTTC.

The rearrangement uses TRBV14 and TRBJ2-5; 9 nucleotides match TRBD2. CDR1 and CDR2 (germline): SGHDN, FVKESK. CDR3 length: 13 amino acids. Trimming took 4 bases from V and 7 from J; bases not matched to a gene: 4. The CDR3 spells CASSPGLAGTQYF. CDR3 DNA: TGTGCCAGCAGCCCGGGACTAGCTGGGACCCAGTACTTC.

V gene TRBV7-2 combines with J gene TRBJ2-7; 10 bases agree with TRBD2. The V gene's germline CDR1 is SGHTA and CDR2 FQGNSA. The V gene end was trimmed by 6 bases and the J gene end by 3 bases; junction bases not matched to a gene: 8. This CDR3 contains 15 residues. This chain's CDR3 is CASSDPGLAIYEQYF. The CDR3 nucleotides are TGTGCCAGCAGTGACCCGGGACTAGCGATCTACGAGCAGTACTTC. The full variable domain, in which reference TRBV7-2 and TRBJ2-7 provide the parts outside the CDR3, is GAGVSQSPSNKVTEKGKDVELRCDPISGHTALYWYRQSLGQGLEFLIYFQGNSAPDKSGLPSDRFSAERTGGSVSTLTIQRTQQEDSAVYLCASSDPGLAIYEQYFGPGTRLTVT.

This clone is labeled large (0.1 to 1%). The same CDR3 also results from other DNA sequences found in this sample. The rearrangement joins TRBV29-1 to TRBJ2-1; D remains ambiguous. CDR3 size: 11 residues. Germline V gene lookup returns CDR1 SQVTM and CDR2 ANQGSEA. The V and J ends lost 3 bases and 4 bases respectively, with 4 bases between them. In DNA, the CDR3 is TGCAGCGTTGAGGTGTACAATGAGCAGTTCTTC. It translates to CSVEVYNEQFF.

This rearrangement joins TRBV9 to TRBJ1-1; the D is unclear. The germline V and J ends were trimmed by 4 bases and 1 base, with 8 bases remaining between them. The CDR3 length is 13 residues. Germline V gene lookup returns CDR1 SGDLS and CDR2 YYNGEE. Here the CDR3 reads CASSYDQNTEAFF. Here the CDR3 DNA reads TGTGCCAGCAGCTATGACCAGAACACTGAAGCTTTCTTT.

This clone was detected once. The J gene is TRBJ2-3, the V gene TRBV28; D call uncertain. The CDR3 totals 15 residues. Trimming stripped 2 bases from V and 2 bases from J, with 11 bases between. Germline assignment: CDR1 MDHEN and CDR2 SYDVKM. CDR3 sequence (DNA): TGTGCCAGCAGTTTACCCAGCGAACTCACAGATACGCAGTATTTT. It yields the protein CASSLPSELTDTQYF.

The chain joins TRBV11-2 to TRBJ1-1; a weak D match, TRBD1 (5 bases). CDR1 is SGHAT, CDR2 FQNNGV, per germline. The V gene lost 1 base and the J gene lost 11 bases, with 11 bases spanning the gap. CDR3 length: 12 amino acids. CDR3 bases: TGTGCCAGCAGCTTAGGCGCAGGGCGGGCTTTCTTT. It translates to CASSLGAGRAFF.

The chain combines TRBV27 with TRBJ2-7, with TRBD2 matching over 8 bases. CDR3 length: 15 amino acids. Germline trimming cut 5 bases from V and 1 base from J; bases unmatched to any gene: 7. Germline CDR1 reads MNHEY; CDR2 reads SMNVEV (reference sequence). In nucleotides, the CDR3 is TGTGCCAGCAGTGGCTTCGGCGGGGGGTCCTACGAGCAGTACTTC. Protein sequence: CASSGFGGGSYEQYF.

The CDR3 DNA reads as TGTGCCAGCAGCCCCGACGGGGTGGGCGGCTACACCTTC. It is translated as CASSPDGVGGYTF. The chain links TRBV7-2 to TRBJ1-2; D unresolved. Trimming stripped 5 bases from V and 8 bases from J, with 15 bases between. The V gene's germline CDR1 is SGHTA and CDR2 FQGNSA. The CDR3 has 13 residues.

To note about this clone: One junction end does not reproduce the germline sequence, and a read error may be involved. The chain links TRBV6-5 to TRBJ2-7; maybe TRBD1 (6 bases). Germline-derived CDR1 and CDR2 are MNHEY and SVGAGI. This CDR3 comprises 15 residues. The CDR3 sequence is CASSYSSPDRYEQHF. The CDR3 DNA reads as TGTGCCAGCAGTTACTCATCCCCAGACAGGTACGAGCAGCACTTC.

The genes are TRBV4-1 and TRBJ2-5; the D gene could be TRBD1 or TRBD2 (6 bases each). The V gene lost 1 base and the J gene lost 2 bases, with 14 bases spanning the gap. This CDR3 contains 16 residues. Germline assignment: CDR1 MGHRA and CDR2 YSYEKL. CDR3 in amino acids: CASSQGGRGLQETQYF. For the CDR3, the DNA is TGCGCCAGCAGCCAAGGGGGGCGGGGTTTACAAGAGACCCAGTACTTC.

This clone occurred once. The genes are TRBV6-1 and TRBJ1-1, with TRBD1 as a possible D gene (5 bases). Germline V gene sequence: CDR1 MNHNS, CDR2 SASEGT. V shed 6 bases and J shed 8 bases, with 19 bases lying between them. The CDR3 totals 14 residues. The CDR3 here is CASSRGTPRPEAFF. The CDR3 DNA reads TGTGCCAGCAGCCGCGGGACTCCTCGGCCGGAAGCTTTCTTT.

This chain connects TRBV27 to TRBJ2-5, with TRBD2 matching over 9 bases. The J call may not be correct, given that the DNA end is closer to TRBJ2-7. The CDR3 spans 13 residues. Germline V CDR1 and CDR2: MNHEY, SMNVEV (reference sequence). The CDR3 sequence: CASRLAVTYEQYF. The CDR3 DNA reads as TGTGCCAGCCGACTAGCGGTCACCTACGAGCAGTACTTC.

Regarding this clone: Compared with germline, one end of the junction differs, possibly owing to a read error. The V call is TRBV28, the J call TRBJ1-3, with D maybe TRBD1 (5 bases). This CDR3 region has 15 residues. Looked up from germline, CDR1 is MDHEN and CDR2 is SYDVKM. The DNA of the CDR3 is TGTGCCAGCAGCTTATTCAGGACAAGCGGAAACACCATATATTTT. This encodes CASSLFRTSGNTIYF.

This clone has just one count. The V call is TRBV4-1, the J call TRBJ2-6, with 10 nucleotides matching TRBD1. V lost 3 bases to trimming and J lost 2 bases; unmatched junction nucleotides: 1. Germline-derived CDR1 and CDR2 are MGHRA and YSYEKL. The CDR3 is 16 residues long. CDR3 in amino acids: CASSQGQGTGANVLTF. The CDR3 nucleotides are TGCGCCAGCAGCCAGGGACAGGGGACTGGGGCCAACGTCCTGACTTTC.

The rearrangement links TRBV18 to TRBJ1-1; a possible D gene is TRBD1 (5 bases). The CDR3 contains 14 residues. Germline V CDR1 and CDR2: KGHSH, LQKENI. V lost 2 bases and J lost 11, with 18 bases in between. The CDR3: CASSPADRPSNAFF. CDR3 sequence (DNA): TGTGCCAGCTCACCAGCCGACAGACCCTCGAATGCTTTCTTT.

The chain recombines TRBV7-2 with TRBJ2-7; 12 nucleotides line up with TRBD2. The V segment lost 6 bases and the J segment 3 bases; nucleotides outside the gene matches: 6. Germline V CDR1 and CDR2: SGHTA, FQGNSA. The CDR3 covers 15 residues. The CDR3 protein is CASRLAGGLFYEQYF. CDR3 nucleotide sequence: TGTGCCAGCAGACTAGCGGGGGGCCTCTTCTACGAGCAGTACTTC.

The V and J genes are TRBV6-5 and TRBJ1-1; D may be TRBD1 (5 bases). CDR3 length: 12 amino acids. The germline V gene encodes CDR1 MNHEY and CDR2 SVGAGI. Trimming left V 5 bases short and J 11 bases short, with 15 bases between. CDR3 protein: CASSASSGLAFF. As DNA, the CDR3 is TGTGCCAGCAGTGCATCGTCGGGGCTCGCTTTCTTT.

V is TRBV9 and J is TRBJ2-3; TRBD1 aligns across 7 bases. The CDR3 extends over 14 amino acids. Germline V lookup: CDR1 SGDLS, CDR2 YYNGEE. V dropped 0 bases and J dropped 5; count of bases not matched to a gene: 3. The CDR3 DNA follows: TGTGCCAGCAGCGTAGGACAGGGAAGAGATACGCAGTATTTT. Protein sequence: CASSVGQGRDTQYF. The variable domain in full, completed from reference TRBV9 and TRBJ2-3, reads DSGVTQTPKHLITATGQRVTLRCSPRSGDLSVYWYQQSLDQGLQFLIQYYNGEERAKGNILERFSAQQFPDLHSELNLSSLELGDSALYFCASSVGQGRDTQYFGPGTRLTVL.

This sequence joins TRBV29-1 and TRBJ2-3; the D is unclear. The CDR3 loop spans 13 amino acids. Germline CDR1 SQVTM, CDR2 ANQGSEA. V lost 5 bases, J lost 5 bases, and 14 bases lay in between. The CDR3 DNA reads as TGCAGCGTTACGAGAACGTCGAAAGATACGCAGTATTTT. Translation gives CSVTRTSKDTQYF.

This chain uses TRBV4-2 with TRBJ1-4; a weak D match, TRBD1 (6 bases). Trimming took off 4 bases at V and 8 bases at J, with 11 bases between the two ends. Germline loops: CDR1 LGHNA, CDR2 YNFKEQ. The CDR3 contains 13 residues. CDR3 loop: CASSPDRTEKLFF. CDR3 bases: TGTGCCAGCAGCCCGGACAGAACCGAAAAACTGTTTTTT.